A single sample gave rise to the 30 T cell receptor beta chains below, sequenced in a study of blood T cell repertoires in COVID-19 (dated by TCRdb to the early 2020s). Library construction relied on the immunoSEQ multiplex PCR assay. This is the immuneACCESS table as TCRdb keeps it, with only in-frame sequences that have V and J called. A part of the clones is gone; compared with another copy, unresolved V genes explain less than half, and the rest is unexplained. Counted in this sample were just under 80,000 clones; roughly 80% of them appeared once. 30% to 40% of the sample belongs to the ten largest clones. Material for sequencing was peripheral blood. The receptors here all came from a woman aged 70-85 years with acute or convalescent COVID-19.

The chain has TRBV3-1 (or the pseudogene TRBV3-2) and TRBJ1-5; D possibly corresponds to TRBD1 (5 bases). The CDR3 loop spans 14 amino acids. The V end was cut by 4 bases, the J end by 3 bases, with 10 bases between. Germline CDR1 is LGHDT and CDR2 is YNNKEL (reference sequence). The CDR3, as DNA: TGTGCCAGCAGCCCAACAGGTTACAATCAGCCCCAGCATTTT. Translating it yields CASSPTGYNQPQHF.

The rearrangement joins TRBV7-6 to TRBJ1-1, with D uncertain. The V gene lost 3 bases and the J gene lost 4 bases, with 15 bases spanning the gap. This CDR3 is 15 amino acids long. Germline V gene lookup returns CDR1 SGHVS and CDR2 FNYEAQ. The CDR3 DNA reads as TGTGCCAGCAGCTTGCAGCCGGGGAGCCGCACTGAAGCTTTCTTT. It codes for CASSLQPGSRTEAFF.

V usage is TRBV3-1 (or the pseudogene TRBV3-2) and J usage is TRBJ2-5; D is possibly TRBD2 (5 bases). In germline, CDR1 is LGHDT, CDR2 YNNKEL (reference sequence). The CDR3 consists of 16 residues. V dropped 0 bases and J dropped 2 bases, with 13 bases sitting between them. This CDR3 is CASSQDIGSGQETQYF. The DNA for the CDR3 is TGTGCCAGCAGCCAAGATATTGGGAGTGGGCAAGAGACCCAGTACTTC.

The V and J genes are TRBV2 and TRBJ1-5; D not resolved. Germline CDR1 is SNHLY and CDR2 is FYNNEI. The CDR3 extends over 15 amino acids. Trimming shortened V by 5 bases and J by 4 bases, and 15 bases separated the two germline ends. CDR3 sequence (DNA): TGTGCCAGCAGTTCCGAGGGAAACATAAATCAGCCCCAGCATTTT. The encoded protein is CASSSEGNINQPQHF.

This clone was recorded a few times. This chain joins TRBV5-1 and TRBJ2-5; TRBD1 agrees at 7 bases. CDR3 size: 16 residues. V lost 4 bases, J lost 0 bases, and 9 bases stayed unmatched. Germline V lookup: CDR1 SGHRS, CDR2 YFSETQ. The CDR3: CASSATGTVYQETQYF. CDR3 nucleotides: TGCGCCAGCAGCGCAACCGGGACAGTGTACCAAGAGACCCAGTACTTC.

At least ten counts were recorded for this clone. The chain has TRBV18 and TRBJ2-1; 9 bases line up with TRBD2. After removal of 2 bases from V and 6 bases from J, the junction contained 11 bases not matched to a gene. From germline, CDR1 is KGHSH and CDR2 LQKENI. The CDR3 sequence is 17 residues long. This CDR3 is CASSPRSGAGGGNEQFF. Here the CDR3 DNA reads TGTGCCAGCTCACCAAGGAGCGGAGCGGGAGGTGGCAATGAGCAGTTCTTC.

As regards this clone: Different DNA sequences within this sample yield the same CDR3. The rearrangement uses TRBV19 and TRBJ1-1; D unresolved. The CDR3 sequence is 13 residues long. V lost 1 base and J 1 base, leaving 4 bases between the germline ends. Germline values: CDR1 LNHDA, CDR2 SQIVND (reference sequence). The CDR3 DNA reads as TGTGCCAGTAGTATAGGAGGGAACACTGAAGCTTTCTTT. Its translation is CASSIGGNTEAFF.

The rearrangement joins TRBV2 to TRBJ1-6; D is uncertain. Germline V lookup: CDR1 SNHLY, CDR2 FYNNEI. The CDR3 loop spans 14 amino acids. V was trimmed by 2 bases and J by 10 bases, leaving 12 bases between them. CDR3: CASSETLAGSPLHF. Here the CDR3 DNA reads TGTGCCAGCAGTGAAACCTTAGCCGGCTCACCCCTCCACTTT.

CDR3 residues: CASSPGTDSNQPQHF. The CDR3 bases are TGTGCCAGCAGTCCAGGGACAGATAGCAATCAGCCCCAGCATTTT. The chain couples TRBV6-5 to TRBJ1-5, with TRBD1 matching 7 bases. Germline CDR1 and CDR2: MNHEY and SVGAGI. After removal of 5 bases from V and 0 bases from J, the junction contained 4 bases not matched to a gene. The CDR3 runs to 15 residues.

V is TRBV6-5 and J is TRBJ1-6; D ambiguous. This CDR3 contains 15 residues. CDR1 is MNHEY and CDR2 is SVGAGI in the germline V gene. Between the trimmed V and J ends, which lost 4 bases and 7 bases, there was a span of 14 bases. The CDR3 sequence: CASSSTTPQNSPLHF. The DNA for the CDR3 is TGTGCCAGCAGTTCGACAACTCCCCAAAATTCACCCCTCCACTTT.

This clone was seen just once. The V and J genes are TRBV18 and TRBJ2-1; TRBD2 aligns across 11 bases. The CDR3 consists of 16 residues. The V and J ends lost 3 bases and 12 bases, in that order; junction bases with no gene match: 13. Germline CDR1 reads KGHSH; CDR2 reads LQKENI. CDR3 sequence reads: CASSPATSGSLVGQFF. CDR3 sequence (DNA): TGTGCCAGCTCACCCGCTACTAGCGGGAGTTTAGTTGGGCAGTTCTTC.

The chain carries TRBV13 and TRBJ2-7; TRBD1 is a possible D gene (6 bases). V dropped 0 bases and J dropped 6 bases, with 12 bases sitting between them. The CDR3 consists of 14 residues. Germline values: CDR1 PRHDT, CDR2 FYEKMQ (reference sequence). The CDR3 reads CASSLGSRGSEQYF. For the CDR3, the DNA is TGTGCCAGCAGCTTAGGAAGCAGGGGATCCGAGCAGTACTTC.

This clone was observed at least ten times. The chain combines TRBV24-1 with TRBJ1-2, with D unclear. V shed 9 bases and J shed 8 bases, with 18 bases lying between them. The CDR3 runs 13 residues. CDR1 is KGHDR, CDR2 SFDVKD, per germline. Here the CDR3 reads CATQVSRVGGYTF. CDR3 in DNA: TGTGCCACCCAAGTGAGCCGTGTCGGGGGCTACACCTTC.

The chain uses TRBV19 and TRBJ1-3; D gene ambiguous. The germline V gene has CDR1 LNHDA and CDR2 SQIVND (reference sequence). This CDR3 spans 13 amino acids. V lost 4 bases to trimming and J lost 1 base, with 5 bases between them. For the CDR3, the DNA is TGTGCCAGTAGTAGGGCTTCTGGAAACACCATATATTTT. Its translation: CASSRASGNTIYF.

The chain employs TRBV4-2 and TRBJ1-3, with D perhaps TRBD1 (5 bases). The V end lost 3 bases, the J end lost 0 bases, and 9 bases lay between the germline ends. CDR3 length: 15 amino acids. Germline loops: CDR1 LGHNA, CDR2 YNFKEQ. CDR3 loop: CASSQRTPSGNTIYF. The DNA of the CDR3 is TGTGCCAGCAGCCAGAGGACACCCTCTGGAAACACCATATATTTT.

The table lists this clone with a count of one. The rearrangement uses TRBV20-1 and TRBJ1-3; no reliable D call. The CDR3 contains 11 residues. Germline CDR1 and CDR2: DFQATT and SNEGSKA (reference sequence). V was clipped by 6 bases and J by 6 bases, with 9 bases between them. The CDR3, as DNA: TGCAGTGCCCGCCGGGAAAACACCATATATTTT. Encoded protein: CSARRENTIYF.

This clone was picked up one time. The CDR3 region has the DNA TGTGCCAGCAGCCCACAGGGGACTAGCGTACGCCCGCAGTATTTT. Translating gives CASSPQGTSVRPQYF. V usage is TRBV7-3 and J usage is TRBJ2-3, with 10 bases that match TRBD2. CDR1 SGHTA and CDR2 FQGTGA come from the germline V gene. This CDR3 is 15 amino acids long. After removal of 5 bases from V and 10 bases from J, the junction contained 12 bases not matched to a gene.

CDR3 coding DNA: TGTGCCAGCCATCGGGACTCCAACTCCTACGAGCAGTACTTC. This sequence encodes CASHRDSNSYEQYF. V usage is TRBV2 and J usage is TRBJ2-7; TRBD2 might be the D (6 bases). Per germline, CDR1 SNHLY and CDR2 FYNNEI. CDR3 length: 14 residues. Trimming left V 8 bases short and J 0 bases short, with 14 bases between.

The chain links TRBV28 to TRBJ1-5; D gene uncertain. CDR1 is MDHEN, CDR2 SYDVKM, per germline. The CDR3 consists of 17 residues. The ends were cut back, 3 bases at V and 0 bases at J, with 15 bases in the middle. The chain's CDR3 is CASSFLAFRVSNQPQHF. CDR3 coding DNA: TGTGCCAGCAGTTTTCTAGCCTTTCGGGTTAGCAATCAGCCCCAGCATTTT.

The chain employs TRBV5-1 and TRBJ2-7, with D tentatively TRBD1 (6 bases). The CDR3 contains 12 residues. V was pared by 2 bases and J by 6 bases, with 9 bases between. Germline loops: CDR1 SGHRS, CDR2 YFSETQ. The CDR3, as DNA: TGCGCCAGCAGCTTACAGGGTAGCGAGCAGTACTTC. This encodes CASSLQGSEQYF.

This clone showed up just a few times. The genes are TRBV5-1 and TRBJ1-2; 8 bases line up with TRBD1. The CDR3 length is 15 residues. Germline V CDR1 and CDR2: SGHRS, YFSETQ. V was pared by 0 bases and J by 4 bases, with 5 bases of the junction left unmatched. CDR3 protein: CASSLVPGQAYGYTF. DNA for the CDR3: TGCGCCAGCAGCTTGGTACCGGGACAGGCCTATGGCTACACCTTC.

The chain recombines TRBV12-3 or TRBV12-4 with TRBJ1-2, with D possibly matching TRBD1 (5 bases). Trimming pared 0 bases from V and 8 bases from J, leaving 10 bases between. This CDR3 region has 13 residues. CDR3 sequence (DNA): TGTGCCAGCAGTTTAGCCAAGACAGCGGGCTACACCTTC. Translating gives CASSLAKTAGYTF.

This clone occurred a few times. J is TRBJ2-2 and V is TRBV7-8; D gene unclear. CDR1 and CDR2 from the germline V gene are SGHVS and FQNEAQ. The V end was cut by 0 bases, the J end by 0 bases, with 5 bases between. CDR3 length equals 15 residues. In DNA, the CDR3 is TGTGCCAGCAGCTTAGCCAGCGCGAACACCGGGGAGCTGTTTTTT. Translated, it gives CASSLASANTGELFF.

The chain combines TRBV6-5 with TRBJ2-5; 10 bases match TRBD1. V gave up 0 bases and J gave up 5 bases; unmatched junction bases: 6. Germline V gene sequence: CDR1 MNHEY, CDR2 SVGAGI. The CDR3 is 16 amino acids. CDR3 loop: CASSYSPPGQGETQYF. The CDR3 nucleotides are TGTGCCAGCAGTTACTCGCCCCCGGGACAGGGGGAGACCCAGTACTTC.

The chain couples TRBV4-1 to TRBJ2-7; 7 bases are a match to TRBD1. CDR3 size: 15 residues. The trim removed 0 bases at V and 2 bases at J, leaving 4 bases unmatched. The germline gives CDR1 MGHRA, CDR2 YSYEKL. This chain's CDR3 is CASSQDLGQTYEQYF. CDR3 bases: TGCGCCAGCAGCCAAGACCTGGGACAGACCTACGAGCAGTACTTC.

V and J are TRBV2 and TRBJ1-2; D is unresolved. CDR1 and CDR2 (germline): SNHLY, FYNNEI. CDR3 length: 15 residues. V was cut by 2 bases and J by 3 bases, with 13 bases left in between. CDR3 residues: CASSERPGSDYGYTF. As DNA, the CDR3 is TGTGCCAGCAGTGAAAGACCCGGGAGCGACTATGGCTACACCTTC.

The rearrangement links TRBV5-4 to TRBJ2-1; 9 nucleotides match TRBD2. The CDR3 covers 14 residues. The V gene's germline CDR1 is SGHNT and CDR2 YYREEE (reference sequence). The V gene end was trimmed by 9 bases and the J gene end by 9 bases; junction bases not matched to a gene: 13. The CDR3 loop reads CATQSSGAHVEQFF. The CDR3 nucleotides read TGTGCCACCCAATCTAGCGGGGCCCACGTTGAGCAGTTCTTC.

The V call is TRBV24-1, the J call TRBJ1-5; possible D gene TRBD1, 6 bases. Germline V gene data show CDR1 as KGHDR and CDR2 as SFDVKD. This CDR3 is 15 amino acids long. Trimming cost V 6 bases and J 0 bases, with 11 bases left between them. CDR3 protein: CATSSADSSNQPQHF. Written as DNA, the CDR3 is TGTGCCACCAGTAGCGCGGACAGTAGCAATCAGCCCCAGCATTTT.

The chain carries TRBV9 and TRBJ1-6; D possibly corresponds to TRBD1 (6 bases). V lost 3 bases, J lost 5 bases, and 15 bases lay in between. In germline, CDR1 is SGDLS, CDR2 YYNGEE. This CDR3 has 16 amino acids. The CDR3: CASSDSAGADNSPLHF. Here the CDR3 DNA reads TGTGCCAGCAGCGACTCGGCGGGGGCGGATAATTCACCCCTCCACTTT.

The chain links TRBV7-8 to TRBJ1-5, with D tentatively TRBD1 (6 bases). CDR3 length: 13 amino acids. Looked up from germline, CDR1 is SGHVS and CDR2 is FQNEAQ. V gave up 5 bases and J gave up 4 bases, with 9 bases separating them. CDR3 bases: TGTGCCAGCAGCCTTGGACAGAATCAGCCCCAGCATTTT. Translating it yields CASSLGQNQPQHF.